Below are 24 T cell receptor beta chains sequenced from a single sample in a study of blood T cell repertoires in COVID-19. TCRdb keeps only in-frame clones here, not all; method: immunoSEQ multiplex PCR. Seen here are about 120,000 clones, roughly 85% observed once, and the top ten hold under 13%. Specimen: peripheral blood. These receptors originate from an elderly man with acute or convalescent COVID-19.

This sequence joins TRBV2 and TRBJ1-6, with TRBD1 as a possible D gene (5 bases). With 4 bases removed from V and 0 bases from J, the gap between germline ends came to 10 bases. Germline CDR1 SNHLY, CDR2 FYNNEI. This CDR3 spans 16 amino acids. CDR3 bases: TGTGCCAGCAGTGGTAGACAGAGCTCCTATAATTCACCCCTCCACTTT. Amino acids: CASSGRQSSYNSPLHF.

This clone came up many times. The chain uses TRBV25-1 and TRBJ2-7, with a possible D match to TRBD2 (7 bases). Germline CDR1 is MGHDK and CDR2 is SYGVNS. CDR3 length: 14 residues. V was pared by 1 base and J by 5 bases, with 12 bases between. CDR3 DNA: TGTGCCAGCAGTGAATTTCGGGGGGCCAACGAGCAGTACTTC. Residues: CASSEFRGANEQYF.

The rearrangement joins TRBV2 to TRBJ1-2, with D hard to call. Germline V gene lookup returns CDR1 SNHLY and CDR2 FYNNEI. This CDR3 contains 14 residues. V dropped 2 bases and J dropped 1 base, with 8 bases sitting between them. This CDR3 is CASSESSDNYGYTF. The CDR3 DNA reads as TGTGCCAGCAGTGAATCGTCAGATAACTATGGCTACACCTTC.

The rearrangement joins TRBV27 to TRBJ1-5; D perhaps matches TRBD1 (6 bases). Germline V lookup: CDR1 MNHEY, CDR2 SMNVEV (reference sequence). Trimming left V 4 bases short and J 2 bases short, with 12 bases between. This CDR3 is built from 15 residues. The CDR3 DNA is TGTGCCAGCAGTTCAGGGGCCAGGGGCAATCAGCCCCAGCATTTT. Translated: CASSSGARGNQPQHF.

The chain employs TRBV5-4 and TRBJ1-5, with 9 positions matching TRBD1. The CDR3 contains 16 residues. CDR1 SGHNT and CDR2 YYREEE come from the germline V gene (reference sequence). After removal of 4 bases from V and 3 bases from J, the junction contained 8 bases not matched to a gene. The CDR3 DNA reads TGTGCCAGCAGCCTGGGGGGACAGGGCAACAATCAGCCCCAGCATTTT. Its translation: CASSLGGQGNNQPQHF.

The chain recombines TRBV5-1 with TRBJ2-7; D ambiguous. Between the trimmed V and J ends, which lost 4 bases and 5 bases, there was a span of 16 bases. Germline CDR1 is SGHRS and CDR2 is YFSETQ. The CDR3 is made up of 14 amino acids. CDR3 sequence: CASSLPSYDDEQYF. As DNA, the CDR3 is TGCGCCAGCAGCCTACCTAGTTACGATGACGAGCAGTACTTC.

V gene TRBV6-5 combines with J gene TRBJ1-1, with D possibly being TRBD1 (5 bases). Trimming left V 7 bases short and J 6 bases short, with 21 bases between. Germline CDR1 MNHEY, CDR2 SVGAGI. The CDR3 spans 15 residues. The CDR3 region is CASIRGRGLSAEAFF. In DNA form, the CDR3 reads TGTGCCAGCATCCGGGGTCGGGGGTTGTCGGCTGAAGCTTTCTTT.

This clone was counted only a few times. The V and J genes are TRBV20-1 and TRBJ1-5; unclear D gene. The CDR3 is made up of 15 amino acids. Germline V gene sequence: CDR1 DFQATT, CDR2 SNEGSKA (reference sequence). The V gene lost 6 bases and the J gene lost 2 bases, with 17 bases spanning the gap. For the CDR3, the DNA is TGCAGTGCCAGTCCCCCAGCGAGTGGCAATCAGCCCCAGCATTTT. Its translation: CSASPPASGNQPQHF.

V gene TRBV5-1 combines with J gene TRBJ1-1; TRBD1 aligns across 7 bases. Germline trimming cut 6 bases from V and 3 bases from J; bases unmatched to any gene: 8. Germline CDR1 is SGHRS and CDR2 is YFSETQ. The CDR3 runs to 14 residues. The CDR3 is CASTTGVVDTEAFF. The CDR3, as DNA: TGCGCCAGCACTACAGGGGTTGTGGACACTGAAGCTTTCTTT.

V usage is TRBV6-5 and J usage is TRBJ2-2; D may be TRBD1 (5 bases). The V gene's germline CDR1 is MNHEY and CDR2 SVGAGI. This CDR3 has 15 amino acids. Trimming removed 2 bases from V and 4 bases from J, with 11 bases in between. The CDR3 DNA reads as TGTGCCAGCAGTTACCTCGACAGAGTCACCGGGGAGCTGTTTTTT. Amino acids: CASSYLDRVTGELFF.

This clone has a handful of counts. J is TRBJ1-2 and V is TRBV12-3 or TRBV12-4; 8 bases match TRBD1. V lost 10 bases, J lost 5 bases, and 9 bases stayed unmatched. This CDR3 is built from 13 residues. Written as DNA, the CDR3 is TGTGCCATATGGGGACAGGCGAGGTATGGCTACACCTTC. Translation gives CAIWGQARYGYTF.

The J gene is TRBJ1-4, the V gene TRBV11-2; D not resolved. From germline, CDR1 is SGHAT and CDR2 FQNNGV. V was pared by 1 base and J by 4 bases, with 4 bases between. CDR3 length equals 13 residues. CDR3 DNA: TGTGCCAGCAGCTTAGGAGTTAATGAAAAACTGTTTTTT. Its translation: CASSLGVNEKLFF.

The rearrangement uses TRBV6-5 and TRBJ1-3; D gene unclear. Germline CDR1 is MNHEY and CDR2 is SVGAGI. Trimming took 2 bases from V and 0 from J, leaving 8 bases between them. There are 15 residues in the CDR3. CDR3 DNA: TGTGCCAGCAGTTACCGGTTCTCCTCTGGAAACACCATATATTTT. Encoded protein: CASSYRFSSGNTIYF.

The rearrangement uses TRBV5-1 and TRBJ1-1, with D tentatively TRBD1 (5 bases). The V end was cut by 2 bases, the J end by 0 bases, with 17 bases between. The CDR3 is made up of 17 amino acids. In germline, CDR1 is SGHRS, CDR2 YFSETQ. DNA for the CDR3: TGCGCCAGCAGCTTCCAGGGACTCGGGGGTCTGAACACTGAAGCTTTCTTT. Its protein is CASSFQGLGGLNTEAFF.

V gene TRBV5-6 combines with J gene TRBJ1-5; a weak D match, TRBD1 (6 bases). V was clipped by 4 bases and J by 4 bases, with 15 bases between them. The CDR3 is 15 amino acids. Germline assignment: CDR1 SGHDT and CDR2 YYEEEE. CDR3 in amino acids: CASSAYGQNNQPQHF. In nucleotides, the CDR3 is TGTGCCAGCAGCGCCTACGGACAGAATAATCAGCCCCAGCATTTT.

The V gene is TRBV18, the J gene TRBJ2-7; 7 bases are shared with TRBD1. This CDR3 has 16 residues. Germline loops: CDR1 KGHSH, CDR2 LQKENI. V lost 1 base and J lost 0; bases outside the gene matches: 6. CDR3 protein: CASSPRQGESSYEQYF. The CDR3 region has the DNA TGTGCCAGCTCACCACGTCAGGGGGAGAGCTCCTACGAGCAGTACTTC.

The chain couples TRBV4-1 to TRBJ1-3; tentatively, D is TRBD1 (5 bases). From germline, CDR1 is MGHRA and CDR2 YSYEKL. The CDR3 consists of 17 residues. Trimming removed 3 bases at V and 1 base at J, with 16 bases between. The CDR3 loop is CASSQRPQDSSGNTIYF. The DNA of the CDR3 is TGCGCCAGCAGCCAGCGACCACAGGATTCTTCTGGAAACACCATATATTTT.

The chain couples TRBV7-2 to TRBJ2-5; D is unclear. The germline CDR1 and CDR2 sequences are SGHTA and FQGNSA. The CDR3 contains 15 residues. Deletions cut 8 bases from V and 3 bases from J, with 19 bases between. CDR3 nucleotide sequence: TGTGCCAGCCTAACCTTTGTGTCTAGTAAAGAGACCCAGTACTTC. It yields the protein CASLTFVSSKETQYF. The complete variable domain, with remaining parts taken from reference TRBV7-2 and TRBJ2-5, reads GAGVSQSPSNKVTEKGKDVELRCDPISGHTALYWYRQSLGQGLEFLIYFQGNSAPDKSGLPSDRFSAERTGGSVSTLTIQRTQQEDSAVYLCASLTFVSSKETQYFGPGTRLLVL.

This chain links TRBV18 with TRBJ2-7, with 7 bases fitting TRBD2. The junction had 6 bases not matched to a gene; V was cut back by 6 bases and J by 4 bases. CDR3 size: 13 residues. The germline gives CDR1 KGHSH, CDR2 LQKENI. In DNA, the CDR3 is TGTGCCAGCTCCCTACTAGCGTCTTACGAGCAGTACTTC. Translation: CASSLLASYEQYF.

The chain has TRBV28 and TRBJ1-6; 9 bases map to TRBD1. Trimming cost V 6 bases and J 10 bases; bases outside gene matches: 4. CDR1 and CDR2 from the germline V gene are MDHEN and SYDVKM. This CDR3 has 13 amino acids. CDR3: CASSWTGESPLHF. The CDR3 coding sequence is TGTGCCAGCAGCTGGACAGGGGAATCACCCCTCCACTTT.

A single count supports this clone. The rearrangement uses TRBV30 and TRBJ2-1; 8 positions agree with TRBD2. Losses at the gene ends were 0 bases for V and 8 bases for J; bases not matched to a gene: 6. The CDR3 has 14 residues. Germline V gene lookup returns CDR1 GTSNPN and CDR2 SVGIG (reference sequence). The CDR3 region is CAWSVTSGRHEQFF. CDR3 DNA sequence: TGTGCCTGGAGTGTTACCAGCGGGAGACATGAGCAGTTCTTC.

The rearrangement links TRBV18 to TRBJ1-1; 7 nucleotides agree with TRBD1. CDR3 length equals 16 residues. Germline CDR1 reads KGHSH; CDR2 reads LQKENI. Trimming removed 2 bases from V and 1 base from J; junction bases left unmatched: 7. The CDR3 sequence is CASSPNGGTANTEAFF. DNA for the CDR3: TGTGCCAGCTCACCAAACGGCGGGACAGCGAACACTGAAGCTTTCTTT.

This chain links TRBV6-6 with TRBJ2-2; D ambiguous. CDR3 size: 14 residues. CDR1 is MNHNY and CDR2 is SVGAGI in the germline V gene (reference sequence). The germline V and J ends were trimmed by 5 bases and 1 base, with 8 bases remaining between them. The CDR3 nucleotides read TGTGCCAGCAGTCAATCGCGGAACACCGGGGAGCTGTTTTTT. Amino acid sequence: CASSQSRNTGELFF.

This sequence joins TRBV16 and TRBJ2-5, with 8 bases identical to TRBD1. The CDR3 is 12 amino acids. Germline assignment: CDR1 KGHSY and CDR2 FQNENV. V was pared by 2 bases and J by 7 bases, with 0 bases of the junction left unmatched. CDR3 loop: CASSQDRGTQYF. CDR3 nucleotides: TGTGCCAGCAGCCAAGACAGGGGGACCCAGTACTTC. The full variable domain, rest sourced from reference TRBV16 and TRBJ2-5, is GEEVAQTPKHLVRGEGQKAKLYCAPIKGHSYVFWYQQVLKNEFKFLISFQNENVFDETGMPKERFSAKCLPNSPCSLEIQATKLEDSAVYFCASSQDRGTQYFGPGTRLLVL.